These 22 T cell receptor beta chains came from one sample sequenced in a study of blood T cell repertoires in COVID-19. Profiled with immunoSEQ multiplex PCR; TCRdb holds only in-frame clones, not every one. The table lists roughly 110,000 clones, around 90% of them singletons. The sample comprised peripheral blood. The receptors derive from a woman aged 25-40 years with acute or convalescent COVID-19.

V usage is TRBV6-5 and J usage is TRBJ2-5; 8 bases match TRBD1. Germline V gives CDR1 MNHEY, CDR2 SVGAGI. V was pared by 6 bases and J by 7 bases, with 10 bases of the junction left unmatched. The CDR3 loop spans 14 amino acids. CDR3 sequence reads: CASSGQGPLGTQYF. The CDR3 DNA reads TGTGCCAGCAGCGGACAGGGTCCCCTTGGGACCCAGTACTTC.

The rearrangement uses TRBV5-6 and TRBJ2-7, with TRBD1 matching 7 bases. V was clipped by 2 bases and J by 1 base; unmatched bases: 6. Germline-derived CDR1 and CDR2 are SGHDT and YYEEEE. There are 15 residues in the CDR3. The chain's CDR3 is CASSFLPTGSYEQYF. CDR3 coding DNA: TGTGCCAGCAGCTTTCTACCGACAGGGTCCTACGAGCAGTACTTC.

The CDR3 DNA sequence: TGTGCCACCAGCAGATCACAGGGAACTGGAAACACCATATATTTT. Encoded protein: CATSRSQGTGNTIYF. The chain recombines TRBV15 with TRBJ1-3, with D possibly being TRBD1 (6 bases). The CDR3 is made up of 15 amino acids. V dropped 2 bases and J dropped 2 bases, with 10 bases sitting between them. Germline V gene sequence: CDR1 LNHNV, CDR2 YYDKDF (reference sequence).

The chain has TRBV7-6 and TRBJ1-6; 7 nucleotides match TRBD1. The CDR3 is made up of 16 amino acids. The germline CDR1 and CDR2 sequences are SGHVS and FNYEAQ. With 0 bases clipped from V and 5 bases from J, the junction kept 4 bases outside the gene matches. CDR3 sequence (DNA): TGTGCCAGCAGCTTAGCCCCAGGGGGGAATAATTCACCCCTCCACTTT. This gives the protein CASSLAPGGNNSPLHF.

The chain recombines TRBV18 with TRBJ1-5; D is ambiguous. The CDR3 contains 13 residues. V was trimmed by 3 bases and J by 7 bases, leaving 10 bases between them. Per the germline V gene, CDR1 is KGHSH and CDR2 is LQKENI. The CDR3 coding sequence is TGTGCCAGCTCACCCGAACGGAGCCAGCCCCAGCATTTT. Translation: CASSPERSQPQHF.

The genes are TRBV2 and TRBJ2-3, with D possibly TRBD2 on 7 matching bases. Germline values: CDR1 SNHLY, CDR2 FYNNEI. Trimming left V 7 bases short and J 4 bases short, with 18 bases between. This CDR3 comprises 15 residues. The CDR3, as DNA: TGTGCCAGCAAAGGGGGGGCGGGCTCGGCAGATACGCAGTATTTT. Translated, it gives CASKGGAGSADTQYF.

This clone appeared once. V usage is TRBV5-6 and J usage is TRBJ1-6, with 7 bases fitting TRBD1. The ends lost 3 bases at V and 5 bases at J; junction bases unmatched: 8. The V gene's germline CDR1 is SGHDT and CDR2 YYEEEE. This CDR3 has 16 amino acids. This CDR3 is CASSSGTADDNSPLHF. CDR3 nucleotides: TGTGCCAGCAGCTCCGGGACAGCGGATGATAATTCACCCCTCCACTTT.

The V gene is TRBV6-5, the J gene TRBJ1-2, with D perhaps TRBD1 (6 bases). V was cut by 6 bases and J by 5 bases, with 7 bases left in between. The CDR3 contains 11 residues. In germline, CDR1 is MNHEY, CDR2 SVGAGI. The CDR3, as DNA: TGTGCCAGCAGGGACAGTTATGGCTACACCTTC. Its translation is CASRDSYGYTF.

The chain has TRBV10-3 and TRBJ1-1; 9 bases match TRBD1. This CDR3 has 14 residues. Germline lookup yields CDR1 ENHRY and CDR2 SYGVKD. Trimming removed 10 bases from V and 3 bases from J; junction bases left unmatched: 9. The CDR3 reads CATHTGQGHTEAFF. DNA for the CDR3: TGTGCCACTCACACCGGACAGGGGCACACTGAAGCTTTCTTT.

V gene TRBV5-6 combines with J gene TRBJ2-3; no clear D. CDR3 length equals 14 residues. The V end lost 3 bases, the J end lost 4 bases, and 12 bases lay between the germline ends. Germline V gene lookup returns CDR1 SGHDT and CDR2 YYEEEE. In nucleotides, the CDR3 is TGTGCCAGCAGCTCCTCCAAGAGCGCAGATACGCAGTATTTT. Encoded protein: CASSSSKSADTQYF.

The gene calls are TRBV11-2 and TRBJ2-6; the D gene is possibly TRBD2 (6 bases). V dropped 5 bases and J dropped 5 bases, with 13 bases sitting between them. The germline V gene has CDR1 SGHAT and CDR2 FQNNGV. The CDR3 extends over 15 amino acids. The CDR3 coding sequence is TGTGCCAGCAGCCCCGGGGGTTCACGGGCCAACGTCCTGACTTTC. Its protein product is CASSPGGSRANVLTF.

The gene calls are TRBV10-3 and TRBJ1-2; no firm D call. CDR3 length equals 15 residues. The germline V gene has CDR1 ENHRY and CDR2 SYGVKD. Trimming removed 2 bases from V and 0 bases from J, with 10 bases in between. CDR3 sequence (DNA): TGTGCCATCAGTGAGGGCAGTCCATCTAACTATGGCTACACCTTC. This encodes CAISEGSPSNYGYTF.

This chain links TRBV5-1 with TRBJ1-2; the match to TRBD1 covers 9 bases. The trim removed 4 bases at V and 4 bases at J, leaving 8 bases unmatched. The length of the CDR3 is 15 residues. Germline V gene sequence: CDR1 SGHRS, CDR2 YFSETQ. This chain's CDR3 is CASSPAQGAGYGYTF. CDR3 coding DNA: TGCGCCAGCAGCCCCGCACAGGGGGCCGGCTATGGCTACACCTTC.

This clone was found once. This chain links TRBV5-6 with TRBJ2-7; the match to TRBD2 covers 11 bases. CDR3 length: 14 residues. The trim removed 4 bases at V and 7 bases at J, leaving 7 bases unmatched. Germline values: CDR1 SGHDT, CDR2 YYEEEE. Here the CDR3 reads CASSKRLAGKEQYF. The CDR3, as DNA: TGTGCCAGCAGCAAAAGACTAGCGGGAAAGGAGCAGTACTTC.

CDR3 DNA sequence: TGCGCCAGCAGCGAAGGCGGGATCGGGACAGCTTCCTACGAGCAGTACTTC. Its translation is CASSEGGIGTASYEQYF. The chain combines TRBV10-2 with TRBJ2-7; tentatively, D is TRBD1 (7 bases). The V gene's germline CDR1 is WSHSY and CDR2 SAAADI. V lost 6 bases to trimming and J lost 1 base, with 22 bases between them. The CDR3 runs to 17 residues.

The chain combines TRBV28 with TRBJ1-1, with unresolved D. Trimming took 8 bases from V and 2 from J, leaving 6 bases between them. There are 11 residues in the CDR3. Germline-derived CDR1 and CDR2 are MDHEN and SYDVKM. CDR3 in DNA: TGTGCCAGCCGGGGTAACACTGAAGCTTTCTTT. Translated: CASRGNTEAFF.

This clone appeared a single time. The rearrangement uses TRBV5-6 and TRBJ1-1, with 8 bases lining up with TRBD1. Germline V gene lookup returns CDR1 SGHDT and CDR2 YYEEEE. The CDR3 length is 16 residues. V was clipped by 4 bases and J by 3 bases; unmatched bases: 11. CDR3 nucleotide sequence: TGTGCCAGCAGCGTTCACAGGGGGGCATCGTACACTGAAGCTTTCTTT. The encoded protein is CASSVHRGASYTEAFF. The full variable domain, in which reference TRBV5-6 and TRBJ1-1 provide the parts outside the CDR3, is DAGVTQSPTHLIKTRGQQVTLRCSPKSGHDTVSWYQQALGQGPQFIFQYYEEEERQRGNFPDRFSGHQFPNYSSELNVNALLLGDSALYLCASSVHRGASYTEAFFGQGTRLTVV.

This chain connects TRBV4-1 to TRBJ2-7; D might be TRBD1 (6 bases). Germline V CDR1 and CDR2: MGHRA, YSYEKL. This CDR3 has 17 residues. The V end lost 4 bases, the J end lost 2 bases, and 21 bases lay between the germline ends. This CDR3 reads CASSPQGGEGPTYEQYF. The CDR3, as DNA: TGCGCCAGCAGCCCACAAGGGGGAGAGGGGCCTACCTACGAGCAGTACTTC.

This clone is a singleton in its sample. This sequence joins TRBV28 and TRBJ2-7; TRBD1 agrees at 9 bases. Losses at the gene ends were 7 bases for V and 4 bases for J; bases not matched to a gene: 8. Germline lookup yields CDR1 MDHEN and CDR2 SYDVKM. This CDR3 is 14 amino acids long. The CDR3 sequence is CASNSGQGLYEQYF. In DNA form, the CDR3 reads TGTGCCAGCAATTCGGGACAGGGTTTATACGAGCAGTACTTC.

The chain links TRBV30 to TRBJ1-3, with D uncertain. From germline, CDR1 is GTSNPN and CDR2 SVGIG (reference sequence). V lost 3 bases and J 2 bases, leaving 2 bases between the germline ends. The CDR3 length is 11 residues. This CDR3 reads CAWSAGNTIYF. CDR3 DNA: TGTGCCTGGAGCGCTGGAAACACCATATATTTT.

The gene calls are TRBV28 and TRBJ2-1, with D perhaps matching TRBD1 (5 bases). CDR1 is MDHEN and CDR2 is SYDVKM in the germline V gene. Trimming left V 2 bases short and J 5 bases short, with 10 bases between. The CDR3 sequence is 14 residues long. CDR3 loop: CASSLGNRNNEQFF. The CDR3 bases are TGTGCCAGCAGTTTAGGGAACAGGAACAATGAGCAGTTCTTC.

This chain links TRBV28 with TRBJ2-3; D is undetermined. Trimming took 6 bases from V and 2 from J, leaving 6 bases between them. This CDR3 is 12 amino acids long. CDR1 and CDR2 (germline): MDHEN, SYDVKM. The CDR3 spells CASRQTTDTQYF. Written as DNA, the CDR3 is TGTGCCAGCAGACAAACCACAGATACGCAGTATTTT.